The T cell receptor (beta chain) under discussion was sequenced for a study of blood T cell repertoires in COVID-19. Overall study: T cells, B-cell-depleted T cells, or PBMCs supplied cDNA or gDNA.

Germline V gene sequence: CDR1 SGHTA, CDR2 FQGNSA. The CDR3 is made up of 16 amino acids. V lost 4 bases to trimming and J lost 5 bases; unmatched junction nucleotides: 9. Repertoires were generated with immunoSEQ multiplex PCR, while TCRdb's copy carries only in-frame clones and drops some. Found here are some 270,000 clones, 70% to 90% of them singletons; the top ten hold approximately 4%. This chain joins TRBV7-2 and TRBJ2-1; 9 bases are a match to TRBD2. The sample consisted of PBMCs or T cells enriched from blood (not recorded which). This TCR derives from a woman aged 25 to 39 who had recovered from COVID-19. CDR3 protein: CASSSDATSGNNEQFF. The CDR3 DNA follows: TGTGCCAGCAGCTCCGACGCGACTAGCGGAAACAATGAGCAGTTCTTC. The full variable domain, completed using reference TRBV7-2 and TRBJ2-1, is GAGVSQSPSNKVTEKGKDVELRCDPISGHTALYWYRQSLGQGLEFLIYFQGNSAPDKSGLPSDRFSAERTGGSVSTLTIQRTQQEDSAVYLCASSSDATSGNNEQFFGPGTRLTVL.